The present T cell receptor beta chain was sequenced within a study of T cell repertoires in cytomegalovirus infection. Study overall: Recently identified HLA-C-restricted and well-studied HLA-B-restricted CMV epitopes were used. Public TCR beta signatures indicated both CMV infection and matching HLA type.

Concerning this clonotype itself: Its antigen is not identified.

TCRdb reanalysed the reads using MiXCR and keeps one entry per CDR3 protein. The data contain approximately 350,000 distinct CDR3 sequences, roughly a third of them seen just once; the ten biggest clones take up less than 15%. The germline V gene has CDR1 KGHDR and CDR2 SFDVKD. The CDR3 length is 14 residues. The V end lost 3 bases, the J end lost 8 bases, and 12 bases lay between the germline ends. The starting material was cultured PBMCs, obtained from culture after CMV antigen stimulation. The V call is TRBV24-1, the J call TRBJ1-4, with D unclear. The TCR comes from a human donor in good health (CMV status not recorded). Some clones in this sample may be carry-over from other donors' samples. In DNA, the CDR3 is TGTGCCACCAGTGATGGCGGGGTGTCAGAAAAACTGTTTTTT. Amino acid sequence: CATSDGGVSEKLFF.